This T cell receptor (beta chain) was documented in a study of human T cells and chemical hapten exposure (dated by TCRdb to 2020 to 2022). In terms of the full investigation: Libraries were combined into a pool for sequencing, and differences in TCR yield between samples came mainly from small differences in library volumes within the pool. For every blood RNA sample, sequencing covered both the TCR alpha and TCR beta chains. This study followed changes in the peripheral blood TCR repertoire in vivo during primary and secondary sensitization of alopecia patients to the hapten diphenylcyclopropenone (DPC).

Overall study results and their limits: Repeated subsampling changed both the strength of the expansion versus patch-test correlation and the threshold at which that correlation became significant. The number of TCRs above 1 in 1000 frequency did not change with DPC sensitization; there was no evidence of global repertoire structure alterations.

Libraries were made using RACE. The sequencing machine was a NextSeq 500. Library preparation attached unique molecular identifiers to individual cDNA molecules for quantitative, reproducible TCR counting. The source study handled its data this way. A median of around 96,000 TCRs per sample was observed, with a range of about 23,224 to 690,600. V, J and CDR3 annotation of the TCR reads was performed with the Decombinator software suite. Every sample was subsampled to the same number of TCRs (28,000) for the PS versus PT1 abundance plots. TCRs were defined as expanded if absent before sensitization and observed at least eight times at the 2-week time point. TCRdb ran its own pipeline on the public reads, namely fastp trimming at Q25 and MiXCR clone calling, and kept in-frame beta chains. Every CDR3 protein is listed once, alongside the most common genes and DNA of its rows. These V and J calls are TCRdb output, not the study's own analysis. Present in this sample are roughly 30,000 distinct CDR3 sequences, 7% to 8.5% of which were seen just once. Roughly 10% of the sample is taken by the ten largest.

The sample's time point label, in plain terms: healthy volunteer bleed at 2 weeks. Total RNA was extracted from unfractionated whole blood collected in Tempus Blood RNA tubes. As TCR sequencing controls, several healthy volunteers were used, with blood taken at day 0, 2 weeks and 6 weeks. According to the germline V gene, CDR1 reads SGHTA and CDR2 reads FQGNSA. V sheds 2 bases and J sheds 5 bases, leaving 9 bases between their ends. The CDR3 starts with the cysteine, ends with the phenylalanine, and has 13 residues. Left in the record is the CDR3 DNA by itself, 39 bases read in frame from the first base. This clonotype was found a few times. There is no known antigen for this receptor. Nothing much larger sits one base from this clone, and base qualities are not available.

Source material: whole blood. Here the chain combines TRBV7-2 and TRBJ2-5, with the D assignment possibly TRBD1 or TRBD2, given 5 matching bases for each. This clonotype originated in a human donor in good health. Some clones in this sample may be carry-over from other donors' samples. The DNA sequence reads TGTGCCAGCAGCTTAAGAGAGGGGGAGACCCAGTACTTC. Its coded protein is CASSLREGETQYF.